This TCR beta chain was sequenced for a study of T-cell memory formation after mild COVID-19. Per germline, CDR1 MNHNY and CDR2 SVGAGI (reference sequence). V lost 5 bases and J lost 4; bases outside the gene matches: 7. This CDR3 is 15 amino acids long. 5'RACE with constant-segment primers built TCRalpha and TCRbeta cDNA libraries with UMIs. TCRdb redid the calling of the 5' RACE reads with MiXCR, one entry per CDR3 protein. In the table there are under 300,000 distinct CDR3 sequences, 8% to 9% of which are singletons. In its sample, this clonotype was seen many times. The V and J genes are TRBV6-6 and TRBJ2-7; the match to TRBD1 covers 11 bases. Material: PBMCs or a T cell subset sorted from them (not recorded which). This clonotype was obtained from a man between 18 and 35 years old who had mild COVID-19 (a few samples of this study predate the infection). Cell type and time point are not known. The CDR3 bases are TGTGCCAGCAGTCCGGACAGGGGGCATTGGTACGAGCAGTACGTC. Amino acid sequence: CASSPDRGHWYEQYV.